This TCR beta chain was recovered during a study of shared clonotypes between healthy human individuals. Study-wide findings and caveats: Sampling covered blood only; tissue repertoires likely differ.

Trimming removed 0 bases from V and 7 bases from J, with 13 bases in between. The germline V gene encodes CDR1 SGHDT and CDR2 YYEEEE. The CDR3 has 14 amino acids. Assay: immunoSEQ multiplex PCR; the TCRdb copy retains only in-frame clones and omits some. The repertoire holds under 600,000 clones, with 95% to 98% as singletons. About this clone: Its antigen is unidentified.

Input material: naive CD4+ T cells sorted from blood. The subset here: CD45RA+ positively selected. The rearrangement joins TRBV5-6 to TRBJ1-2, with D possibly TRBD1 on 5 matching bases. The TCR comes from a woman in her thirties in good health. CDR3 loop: CASSLDYRTPGYTF. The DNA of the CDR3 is TGTGCCAGCAGCTTGGACTACAGGACACCTGGCTACACCTTC.